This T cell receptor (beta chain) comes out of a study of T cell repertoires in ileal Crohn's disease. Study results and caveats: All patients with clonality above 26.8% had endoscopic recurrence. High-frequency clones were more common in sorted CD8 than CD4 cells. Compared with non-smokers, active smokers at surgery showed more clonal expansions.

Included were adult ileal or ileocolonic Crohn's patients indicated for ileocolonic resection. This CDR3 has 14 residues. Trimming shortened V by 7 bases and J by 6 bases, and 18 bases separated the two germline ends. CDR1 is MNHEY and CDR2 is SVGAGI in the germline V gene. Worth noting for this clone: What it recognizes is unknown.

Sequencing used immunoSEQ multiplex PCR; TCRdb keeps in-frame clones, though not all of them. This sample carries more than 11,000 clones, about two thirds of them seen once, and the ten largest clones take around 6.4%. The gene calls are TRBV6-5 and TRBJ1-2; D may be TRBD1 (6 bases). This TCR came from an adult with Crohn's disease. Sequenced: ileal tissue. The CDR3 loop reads CASTTQGGHDGYTF. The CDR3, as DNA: TGTGCCAGCACTACACAGGGAGGGCACGATGGCTACACCTTC.